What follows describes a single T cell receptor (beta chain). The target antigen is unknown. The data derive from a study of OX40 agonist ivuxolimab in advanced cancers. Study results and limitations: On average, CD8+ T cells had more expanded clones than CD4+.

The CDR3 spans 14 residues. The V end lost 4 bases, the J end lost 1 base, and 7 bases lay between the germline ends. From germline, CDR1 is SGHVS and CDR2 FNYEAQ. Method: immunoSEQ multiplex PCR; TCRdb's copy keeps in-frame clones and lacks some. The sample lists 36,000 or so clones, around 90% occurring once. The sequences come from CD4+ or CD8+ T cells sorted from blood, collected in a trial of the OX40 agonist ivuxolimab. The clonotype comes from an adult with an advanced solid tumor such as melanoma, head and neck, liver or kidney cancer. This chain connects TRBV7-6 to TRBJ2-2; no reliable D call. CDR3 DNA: TGTGCCAGCAGCTCCTTTAGGAACACCGGGGAGCTGTTTTTT. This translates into CASSSFRNTGELFF.